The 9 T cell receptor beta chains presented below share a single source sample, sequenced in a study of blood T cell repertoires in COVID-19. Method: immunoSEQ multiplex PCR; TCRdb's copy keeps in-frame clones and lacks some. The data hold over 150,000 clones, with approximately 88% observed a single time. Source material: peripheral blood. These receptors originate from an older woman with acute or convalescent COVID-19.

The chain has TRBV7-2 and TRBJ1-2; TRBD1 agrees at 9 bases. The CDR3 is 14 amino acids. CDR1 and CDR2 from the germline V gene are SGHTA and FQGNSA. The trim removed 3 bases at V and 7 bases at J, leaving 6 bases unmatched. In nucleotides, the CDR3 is TGTGCCAGCAGCTTGAAACAGGGGGCCGGTGGCTACACCTTC. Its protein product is CASSLKQGAGGYTF.

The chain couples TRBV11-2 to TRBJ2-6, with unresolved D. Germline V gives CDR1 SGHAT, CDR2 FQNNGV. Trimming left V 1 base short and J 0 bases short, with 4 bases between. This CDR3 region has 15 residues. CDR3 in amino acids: CASSLGDSGANVLTF. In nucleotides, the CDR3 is TGTGCCAGCAGCTTAGGAGACTCTGGGGCCAACGTCCTGACTTTC.

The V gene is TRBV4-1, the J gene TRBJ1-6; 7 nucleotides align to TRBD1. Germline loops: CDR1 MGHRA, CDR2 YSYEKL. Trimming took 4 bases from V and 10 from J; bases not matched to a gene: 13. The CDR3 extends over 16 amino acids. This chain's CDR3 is CASSREQQGRRSPLHF. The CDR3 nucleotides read TGCGCCAGCAGCCGAGAGCAACAGGGGCGACGATCACCCCTCCACTTT.

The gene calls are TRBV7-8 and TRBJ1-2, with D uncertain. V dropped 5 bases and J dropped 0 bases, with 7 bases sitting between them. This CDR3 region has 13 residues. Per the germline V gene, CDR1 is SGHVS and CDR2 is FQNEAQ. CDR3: CASSPSSNYGYTF. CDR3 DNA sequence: TGTGCCAGCAGCCCTAGCTCTAACTATGGCTACACCTTC.

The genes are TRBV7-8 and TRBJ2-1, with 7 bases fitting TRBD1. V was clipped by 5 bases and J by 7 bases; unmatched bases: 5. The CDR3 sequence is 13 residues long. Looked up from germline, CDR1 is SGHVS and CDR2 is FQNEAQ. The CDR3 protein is CASSRGRRNEQFF. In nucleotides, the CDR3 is TGTGCCAGCAGCAGGGGGCGTCGGAATGAGCAGTTCTTC.

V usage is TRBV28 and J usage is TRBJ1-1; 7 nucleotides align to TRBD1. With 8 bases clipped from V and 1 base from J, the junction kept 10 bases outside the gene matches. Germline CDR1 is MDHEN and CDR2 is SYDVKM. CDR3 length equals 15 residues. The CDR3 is CASVRTGGRNTEAFF. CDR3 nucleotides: TGTGCCAGCGTAAGGACAGGAGGGCGGAACACTGAAGCTTTCTTT.

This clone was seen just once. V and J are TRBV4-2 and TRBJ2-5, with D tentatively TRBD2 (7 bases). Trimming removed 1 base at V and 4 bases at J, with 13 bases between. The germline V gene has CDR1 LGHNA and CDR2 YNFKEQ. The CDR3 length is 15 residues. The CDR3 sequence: CASSQAPGGVETQYF. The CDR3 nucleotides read TGTGCCAGCAGCCAAGCCCCGGGGGGCGTAGAGACCCAGTACTTC.

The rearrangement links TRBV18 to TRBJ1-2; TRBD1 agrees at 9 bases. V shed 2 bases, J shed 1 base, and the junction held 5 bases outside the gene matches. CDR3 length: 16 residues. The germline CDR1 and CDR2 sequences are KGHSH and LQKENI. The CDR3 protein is CASSPVGGQGNYGYTF. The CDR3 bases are TGTGCCAGCTCACCAGTTGGGGGACAGGGTAACTATGGCTACACCTTC.

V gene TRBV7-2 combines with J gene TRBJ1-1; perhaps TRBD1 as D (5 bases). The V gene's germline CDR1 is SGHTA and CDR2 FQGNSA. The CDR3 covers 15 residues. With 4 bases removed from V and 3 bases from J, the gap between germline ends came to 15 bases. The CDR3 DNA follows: TGTGCCAGCAGCTCCCCAGGGCGTCGGGACACTGAAGCTTTCTTT. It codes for CASSSPGRRDTEAFF.